A single TCR beta chain is shown here with its context. Its antigen remains unknown. These data are taken from a study of T cell responses to AZD1222 COVID-19 vaccine. Points from the study as a whole: The study sampled repertoires only after the peak T cell response.

TCRdb's copy holds only in-frame clones and misses some; the assay was immunoSEQ multiplex PCR. The data show 70,000 to 95,000 clones, with roughly 84% seen just once and 5.6% held by the top ten. The CDR3 is 16 residues long. Germline CDR1 SGDLS, CDR2 YYNGEE. After removal of 2 bases from V and 0 bases from J, the junction contained 3 bases not matched to a gene. The sequenced sample was peripheral blood, obtained 28 days after the second AZD1222 dose. The V gene is TRBV9, the J gene TRBJ2-7; 12 bases fit TRBD2. This receptor was taken from an adult who received the AZD1222 COVID-19 vaccine. The CDR3 DNA follows: TGTGCCAGCAGCGTTGGACTAGCGGGGAACTCCTACGAGCAGTACTTC. This sequence encodes CASSVGLAGNSYEQYF. The full variable domain, rest sourced from reference TRBV9 and TRBJ2-7, is DSGVTQTPKHLITATGQRVTLRCSPRSGDLSVYWYQQSLDQGLQFLIQYYNGEERAKGNILERFSAQQFPDLHSELNLSSLELGDSALYFCASSVGLAGNSYEQYFGPGTRLTVT.